Sequencing of this T cell receptor beta chain was carried out in a study of T-cell memory formation after mild COVID-19. Concerning this clonotype itself: Its specificity is unknown.

Overall study results and limits: Memory sampled before infection contained some responding clones, suggesting cross-reactive memory joined.

TCRdb recomputed calls from the 5' RACE reads with MiXCR, one row per CDR3 protein. Of 70,000 to 95,000 distinct CDR3 sequences listed, about 13% are singletons. The CDR3 sequence is 14 residues long. Trimming stripped 6 bases from V and 2 bases from J, with 15 bases between. Germline loops: CDR1 SQVTM, CDR2 ANQGSEA. The sequencing input was PBMCs or a T cell subset sorted from them (not recorded which). This TCR derives from a young man who had mild COVID-19 (a few samples of this study predate the infection). Cell type and time point are not known. V is TRBV29-1 and J is TRBJ2-3, with D perhaps matching TRBD2 (6 bases). The CDR3 DNA reads TGCAGCGTCTCCGGGACTCCTTCCACAGATACGCAGTATTTT. Its protein product is CSVSGTPSTDTQYF.